This TCR beta chain is from a study of blood T cell repertoires in COVID-19. Original methodology: Amplifying reference gene primers gave estimates of nucleated cell counts. This table comes from immunoSEQ multiplex PCR, and its TCRdb copy is limited to in-frame clones, with some not included. That table gives V, J and clone size, and the DNA gave D and trimming. The sample yields 97,000 or so clones, roughly 90% seen once. CDR1 and CDR2 from the germline V gene are MDHEN and SYDVKM. This CDR3 spans 13 amino acids. Trimming stripped 3 bases from V and 5 bases from J, with 8 bases between. Enrolled during active infection, Seattle patients were then followed longitudinally.

The genes are TRBV28 and TRBJ1-5; tentatively, D is TRBD1 (5 bases). Sequenced sample: peripheral blood. The receptor's source is a woman aged 45-59 years with COVID-19, enrolled during active disease. CDR3 residues: CASSFGGYQPQHF. Written as DNA, the CDR3 is TGTGCCAGCAGTTTCGGGGGTTATCAGCCCCAGCATTTT. The entire variable domain, with the rest obtained from reference TRBV28 and TRBJ1-5, is as follows: DVKVTQSSRYLVKRTGEKVFLECVQDMDHENMFWYRQDPGLGLRLIYFSYDVKMKEKGDIPEGYSVSREKKERFSLILESASTNQTSMYLCASSFGGYQPQHFGDGTRLSIL.